The next 8 T cell receptor beta chains were all read from a single sample in a study of blood T cell repertoires in COVID-19. Profiling relied on immunoSEQ multiplex PCR, and the TCRdb table lists in-frame clones only, not all of them. The sample contains approximately 360,000 clones, roughly 90% of which appear only once. The sample was peripheral blood. The receptors derive from a man aged 18 to 30 with active or convalescent COVID-19.

V and J are TRBV27 and TRBJ1-6; 8 nucleotides agree with TRBD1. V lost 5 bases and J lost 14; bases outside the gene matches: 17. Germline CDR1 is MNHEY and CDR2 is SMNVEV (reference sequence). This CDR3 region has 16 residues. This chain's CDR3 is CASSPRGTGWVGALHF. DNA for the CDR3: TGTGCCAGCAGTCCCAGGGGGACAGGTTGGGTTGGGGCCCTCCACTTT.

This CDR3 is CASSLVGSGGENEKLFF. DNA of the CDR3: TGTGCCAGCAGCTTGGTGGGGTCGGGAGGCGAGAATGAAAAACTGTTTTTT. J is TRBJ1-4 and V is TRBV5-6, with D unresolved. V was clipped by 0 bases and J by 5 bases, with 17 bases between them. The CDR3 loop spans 17 amino acids. Germline lookup yields CDR1 SGHDT and CDR2 YYEEEE.

The chain links TRBV4-2 to TRBJ1-2; a weak D match, TRBD1 (5 bases). The CDR3 has 15 amino acids. CDR1 is LGHNA, CDR2 YNFKEQ, per germline. V lost 7 bases, J lost 6 bases, and 21 bases lay in between. The CDR3 protein is CASTGGQGPPNGYTF. CDR3 bases: TGTGCCAGCACCGGAGGGCAGGGACCCCCCAATGGCTACACCTTC.

This rearrangement joins TRBV21-1 to TRBJ2-1; TRBD1, as called in the table, went unchecked against the DNA. TRBV21-1 is termed a pseudogene. The CDR3 spans 13 residues. The CDR3 nucleotides read TGTGCCAGCAGCAAAGATGTTACAGATGAGCAGTTCTTC. Its translation: CASSKDVTDEQFF.

The chain combines TRBV6-6 with TRBJ1-6, with 9 nucleotides matching TRBD1. This CDR3 contains 15 residues. The V and J ends lost 2 bases and 7 bases, in that order; junction bases with no gene match: 3. CDR1 is MNHNY, CDR2 SVGAGI, per germline (reference sequence). CDR3 sequence: CASSYAGQGNSPLHF. The CDR3 coding sequence is TGTGCCAGCAGTTACGCCGGACAGGGGAATTCACCCCTCCACTTT.

The chain employs TRBV5-6 and TRBJ1-2; 7 positions agree with TRBD1. The V and J ends lost 5 bases and 8 bases, in that order; junction bases with no gene match: 6. The CDR3 covers 12 residues. Germline CDR1 reads SGHDT; CDR2 reads YYEEEE. The CDR3 DNA is TGTGCCAGCAGGACAGGGCTTGGAGGCTACACCTTC. Translation: CASRTGLGGYTF.

The chain carries TRBV6-2 or TRBV6-3 and TRBJ1-2, with a possible D match to TRBD1 (6 bases). Trimming took 2 bases from V and 6 from J, leaving 13 bases between them. Germline V gives CDR1 MNHEY, CDR2 SVGEGT. This CDR3 spans 14 amino acids. The CDR3 is CASSYRQGIDGYTF. The CDR3, as DNA: TGTGCCAGCAGTTACCGGCAGGGGATTGATGGCTACACCTTC.

This clone was counted between two and nine times. This sample also contains other DNA sequences that code for the same CDR3. The V gene is TRBV27, the J gene TRBJ1-1, with a possible D match to TRBD1 (5 bases). The V gene lost 1 base and the J gene lost 2 bases, with 8 bases spanning the gap. CDR3 length: 14 residues. The germline CDR1 and CDR2 sequences are MNHEY and SMNVEV (reference sequence). The CDR3 DNA sequence: TGTGCCAGCAGTTTATTGGGGGGTAACACTGAAGCTTTCTTT. It encodes CASSLLGGNTEAFF.